The clone carrying this TCR beta chain was counted ten times or more. The sample originates from a study of blood T cell repertoires in COVID-19. The wider study: PBMCs, B-cell-depleted T cells, or T cells were the source of the cDNA or gDNA that made up the material.

TCRdb keeps only in-frame clones here, not all; method: immunoSEQ multiplex PCR. The profile covers 200,000 to 250,000 clones, with about 86% appearing a single time and more than 8.5% taken by the ten largest. The CDR3 is made up of 18 amino acids. Per the germline V gene, CDR1 is SGHNT and CDR2 is YYREEE (reference sequence). Trimming took 0 bases from V and 4 from J, leaving 17 bases between them. This receptor was taken from a woman aged 45-60 years with COVID-19, enrolled during active disease. The rearrangement uses TRBV5-4 and TRBJ2-6, with a possible D match to TRBD1 (6 bases). The sample consisted of peripheral blood. In DNA, the CDR3 is TGTGCCAGCAGCTTGGTGGGACGGACAGAGAGAGGGGCCAACGTCCTGACTTTC. It is translated as CASSLVGRTERGANVLTF.